In its sample, the clone carrying this T cell receptor beta chain was seen many times. The data were obtained in a study of CD8 T cells in ankylosing spondylitis. V lost 6 bases to trimming and J lost 5 bases; unmatched junction nucleotides: 6. CDR3 size: 13 residues. CDR1 is SGHRS and CDR2 is YFSETQ in the germline V gene. TCRdb recomputed calls from the 5' RACE reads with MiXCR, one row per CDR3 protein. The table shows about 92,000 distinct CDR3 sequences, with about 8.1% occurring only once. Sequenced material: blood, either unsorted or a sorted T cell fraction (not recorded which). This TCR came from a male donor with ankylosing spondylitis or in good health (not recorded which). The V gene is TRBV5-1, the J gene TRBJ1-1; 8 positions agree with TRBD1. The CDR3 DNA sequence: TGCGCCAGCACCGGACAGGGTGGGACTGAAGCTTTCTTT. The encoded protein is CASTGQGGTEAFF.